Following are 27 T cell receptor beta chains from one sample sequenced in a study of T cell clonality in common variable immunodeficiency. TCRdb keeps only in-frame clones here, not all; method: immunoSEQ multiplex PCR. The table lists 50,000 to 70,000 clones, with no singletons. Specimen: peripheral blood mononuclear cells. The receptors shown here come from a person between 18 and 69 years old in good health.

This clone was recorded many times. The read ends 3 residues early relative to the CDR3; the germline J gene fills the gap. V usage is TRBV5-1 and J usage is TRBJ1-1; tentative D call: TRBD1 (5 bases). The CDR3 sequence is 14 residues long. CDR1 SGHRS and CDR2 YFSETQ come from the germline V gene. CDR3 DNA, as far as it was read: TGCGCCAGCAGCTTGGCCCGGGGGGGTTACGAA. Protein sequence: CASSLARGGYE. The full CDR3 reads CASSLARGGYEAFF.

This clone was picked up many times. The read terminates 3 residues before the CDR3 end, so the remaining end is supplied by the germline J gene. The gene calls are TRBV27 and TRBJ2-1; 13 bases line up with TRBD2. Trimming removed 5 bases from V and 7 bases from J; junction bases left unmatched: 5. This CDR3 comprises 15 residues. Germline CDR1 and CDR2: MNHEY and SMNVEV (reference sequence). CDR3 bases read: TGTGCCAGCAGTAAGTGGACTAGCGGGGGAAATGAG. Translation: CASSKWTSGGNE. The whole CDR3 protein reads CASSKWTSGGNEQFF.

This clone has ten or more counts. The read falls 3 residues short of the CDR3 end, and the missing part is taken from the germline J gene. The V call is TRBV29-1, the J call TRBJ2-1; 11 positions agree with TRBD1. Losses at the gene ends were 6 bases for V and 7 bases for J; bases not matched to a gene: 5. This CDR3 is built from 13 residues. Germline CDR1 is SQVTM and CDR2 is ANQGSEA. The sequenced part of the CDR3 DNA is TGCAGCGTGTGGGGACAGGGGGAAAATGAG. Its protein is CSVWGQGENE. The CDR3 in full is CSVWGQGENEQFF.

This clone was counted many times. The observed sequence ends 3 residues before the CDR3 terminus, with the missing tail filled in from the germline J gene. The chain combines TRBV5-4 with TRBJ2-7; D possibly corresponds to TRBD1 (6 bases). The CDR3 loop spans 15 amino acids. Germline CDR1 is SGHNT and CDR2 is YYREEE (reference sequence). Deletions cut 4 bases from V and 3 bases from J, with 17 bases between. The covered CDR3 bases are TGTGCCAGCAGCCTACAACAGGGTCGGGGCTACGAG. Protein sequence: CASSLQQGRGYE. The entire CDR3 is CASSLQQGRGYEQYF.

This clone was found many times. The read is 3 residues too short to cover the CDR3 end, so that end is filled in from the germline J gene. The chain combines TRBV7-2 with TRBJ1-3; D gene ambiguous. V shed 2 bases and J shed 3 bases, with 8 bases lying between them. The germline V gene encodes CDR1 SGHTA and CDR2 FQGNSA. The length of the CDR3 is 14 residues. The CDR3 DNA, read in part, is TGTGCCAGCAGCTTAATCACAGTTGGAAACACC. Its protein is CASSLITVGNT. The CDR3, in full, reads CASSLITVGNTIYF. The complete variable domain, with remaining parts taken from reference TRBV7-2 and TRBJ1-3, reads GAGVSQSPSNKVTEKGKDVELRCDPISGHTALYWYRQSLGQGLEFLIYFQGNSAPDKSGLPSDRFSAERTGGSVSTLTIQRTQQEDSAVYLCASSLITVGNTIYFGEGSWLTVV.

This clone was picked up many times. Read sequence stops 3 residues before the CDR3 end, and the germline J gene provides the missing end. This chain uses TRBV7-2 with TRBJ1-2, with unresolved D. Germline CDR1 SGHTA, CDR2 FQGNSA. V gave up 2 bases and J gave up 0 bases, with 7 bases separating them. This CDR3 has 14 residues. CDR3 sequence reads: CASSLKGSNYGYTF. The DNA read from the CDR3 is TGTGCCAGCAGCTTAAAGGGCTCTAACTATGGC.

This clone was detected ten times or more. The read comes to an end 3 residues before the CDR3 does, leaving the germline J gene to fill in the end. The rearrangement links TRBV19 to TRBJ1-1; weak D call: TRBD1 (5 bases). V was shortened by 5 bases and J by 1 base, with 17 bases between the two germline ends. Germline V gene lookup returns CDR1 LNHDA and CDR2 SQIVND (reference sequence). The CDR3 is 16 residues long. CDR3 loop: CASSRSGRDSNTEAFF. The CDR3 bases that were read are TGTGCCAGTAGTCGCTCCGGAAGGGACTCGAACACTGAA.

This clone has ten or more counts. The read ends 3 residues shy of where the CDR3 ends; the end is completed using the germline J gene. J is TRBJ1-4 and V is TRBV12-5; 8 bases are a match to TRBD1. The germline V gene has CDR1 LGHNT and CDR2 FRNRAP. There are 13 residues in the CDR3. The CDR3 DNA, read in part, is TGTGCTAGTGGCCCTGGACAGGGCTCACCA. Translating it yields CASGPGQGSP. The entire CDR3 protein reads CASGPGQGSPLFF.

This clone was seen ten or more times. The read terminates 3 residues before the CDR3 end, so the remaining end is supplied by the germline J gene. The chain links TRBV15 to TRBJ2-3; the D is unclear. V was clipped by 2 bases and J by 1 base, with 16 bases between them. From germline, CDR1 is LNHNV and CDR2 YYDKDF (reference sequence). CDR3 length: 17 amino acids. The covered CDR3 bases are TGTGCCACCAGCAGATATGAGTGGCGGAACCGCACAGATACG. It encodes CATSRYEWRNRTDT. The CDR3 in its entirety is CATSRYEWRNRTDTQYF. Combining the CDR3 with reference TRBV15 and TRBJ2-3 gives the whole variable domain DAMVIQNPRYQVTQFGKPVTLSCSQTLNHNVMYWYQQKSSQAPKLLFHYYDKDFNNEADTPDNFQSRRPNTSFCFLDIRSPGLGDTAMYLCATSRYEWRNRTDTQYFGPGTRLTVL.

There are many counts of this clone. The read halts 3 residues ahead of the CDR3 end, with the missing end drawn from the germline J gene. The chain carries TRBV4-1 and TRBJ1-1, with a possible D match to TRBD1 (5 bases). V lost 4 bases and J 4 bases, leaving 16 bases between the germline ends. The CDR3 is made up of 15 amino acids. Germline lookup yields CDR1 MGHRA and CDR2 YSYEKL. Incomplete CDR3 DNA: TGCGCCAGCAGCCGATCAGGGAATGAAGTCACTGAA. Amino acid sequence: CASSRSGNEVTE. The whole CDR3 reads CASSRSGNEVTEAFF.

This clone appeared many times. The CDR3 end lies 3 residues beyond the end of the read and is filled in from the germline J gene. The chain has TRBV30 and TRBJ2-5; TRBD1 matches 8 bases. The ends lost 1 base at V and 7 bases at J; junction bases unmatched: 5. The CDR3 totals 13 residues. Germline lookup yields CDR1 GTSNPN and CDR2 SVGIG (reference sequence). The covered CDR3 bases are TGTGCCTGGAGTGGGGGAACAGGGGGGACC. Translated, it gives CAWSGGTGGT. The full CDR3 sequence reads CAWSGGTGGTQYF.

This clone occurred many times. The read is 3 residues too short to cover the CDR3 end, so that end is filled in from the germline J gene. This chain links TRBV6-2 or TRBV6-3 with TRBJ2-5; 11 bases fit TRBD2. Trimming at V came to 0 bases and at J to 3 bases, leaving 3 bases not matched to a gene. CDR1 and CDR2 from the germline V gene are MNHEY and SVGEGT. The CDR3 consists of 16 residues. This CDR3 reads CASSYSVAGGKETQYF. The CDR3 bases that were read are TGTGCCAGCAGTTACTCGGTAGCGGGGGGGAAAGAGACC.

This clone was observed at least ten times. The sequenced fragment ends 3 residues before the CDR3 boundary, so the rest is inferred from the germline J gene. V is TRBV19 and J is TRBJ2-3; D gene uncertain. Deletions cut 5 bases from V and 2 bases from J, with 11 bases between. The CDR3 loop spans 14 amino acids. Germline V CDR1 and CDR2: LNHDA, SQIVND (reference sequence). The CDR3 protein is CASSSPGITDTQYF. The CDR3 bases that were read are TGTGCCAGTAGTTCCCCAGGAATCACAGATACG.

There are many counts of this clone. The read stops 3 residues short of the end of the CDR3; the missing end is completed from the germline J gene. This chain connects TRBV2 to TRBJ2-1; D call uncertain. The CDR3 covers 13 residues. Between the trimmed V and J ends, which lost 4 bases and 9 bases, there was a span of 13 bases. CDR1 and CDR2 (germline): SNHLY, FYNNEI. The sequenced part of the CDR3 DNA is TGTGCCAGCAGTGTAACCGCCGGCGGTGAG. Translated, it gives CASSVTAGGE. From start to end, the CDR3 is CASSVTAGGEQFF.

The table lists this clone with many counts. Read coverage stops 3 residues before the CDR3 terminus; the germline J gene supplies the remainder. The chain carries TRBV12-3 or TRBV12-4 and TRBJ2-5, with D unclear. CDR3 length equals 11 residues. Trimming removed 6 bases at V and 4 bases at J, with 6 bases between. Incomplete CDR3 DNA: TGTGCCAGCAGAGGCGGAGAGACC. Translated, it gives CASRGGET. From start to end, the CDR3 is CASRGGETQYF.

This clone was picked up many times. The CDR3 end lies 3 residues beyond the end of the read and is filled in from the germline J gene. The gene calls are TRBV6-2 or TRBV6-3 and TRBJ2-1, with 8 bases fitting TRBD2. From germline, CDR1 is MNHEY and CDR2 SVGEGT. The length of the CDR3 is 13 residues. Unmatched junction bases numbered 4, after V lost 3 bases and J lost 9 bases. The CDR3 protein is CASSYLGRGEQFF. The covered CDR3 bases are TGTGCCAGCAGTTATCTCGGGAGGGGTGAG.

The sample holds many counts of this clone. The sequenced CDR3 bases are TGTGCCAGCAGCTTGCCGGGGGGACAAGAGACC. This sequence encodes CASSLPGGQET. The CDR3, in full, reads CASSLPGGQETYTF. The J gene is TRBJ1-2, the V gene TRBV5-4; D perhaps matches TRBD1 (6 bases). Sequencing ends 3 residues short of the CDR3 end; the germline J gene provides the rest. CDR1 and CDR2 from the germline V gene are SGHNT and YYREEE (reference sequence). The CDR3 loop spans 14 amino acids.

At least ten counts were recorded for this clone. Read coverage stops 3 residues before the CDR3 terminus; the germline J gene supplies the remainder. J is TRBJ1-6 and V is TRBV6-4; D call uncertain. This CDR3 is 15 amino acids long. V lost 4 bases and J lost 7, with 14 bases in between. Germline CDR1 and CDR2: MRHNA and SNTAGT. The part of the CDR3 DNA that was read is TGTGCCAGCAGTGTATTGGGTGCCGGGAATTCACCC. Its protein product is CASSVLGAGNSP. The CDR3 in full is CASSVLGAGNSPLHF.

There are many counts of this clone. Coverage ceases 3 residues before the CDR3 finishes, and the germline J gene fills in the end. The V call is TRBV5-1, the J call TRBJ1-2; 7 bases match TRBD1. Germline loops: CDR1 SGHRS, CDR2 YFSETQ. CDR3 length: 14 residues. Trimming at V came to 4 bases and at J to 5 bases, leaving 8 bases not matched to a gene. The covered CDR3 bases are TGCGCCAGCAGCAATCCGGGACAGACTTATGGC. Protein sequence: CASSNPGQTYG. The whole CDR3 sequence reads CASSNPGQTYGYTF. The entire variable domain, with the rest obtained from reference TRBV5-1 and TRBJ1-2, is as follows: KAGVTQTPRYLIKTRGQQVTLSCSPISGHRSVSWYQQTPGQGLQFLFEYFSETQRNKGNFPGRFSGRQFSNSRSEMNVSTLELGDSALYLCASSNPGQTYGYTFGSGTRLTVV.

In this sample, this clone turned up many times. The DNA ends 3 residues before the CDR3 does, and the rest of the CDR3 is filled in from the germline J gene. The gene calls are TRBV30 and TRBJ2-7; 7 nucleotides match TRBD2. The CDR3 contains 15 residues. Germline values: CDR1 GTSNPN, CDR2 SVGIG (reference sequence). Losses at the gene ends were 0 bases for V and 1 base for J; bases not matched to a gene: 6. The CDR3 sequence is CAWSVGLAESYEQYF. The part of the CDR3 DNA that was read is TGTGCCTGGAGTGTGGGCCTAGCGGAATCCTACGAG.

Comments on this clone: The read ends 3 residues shy of where the CDR3 ends; the end is completed using the germline J gene. V and J are TRBV10-2 and TRBJ2-3; 7 nucleotides line up with TRBD1. CDR3 length: 14 amino acids. Per the germline V gene, CDR1 is WSHSY and CDR2 is SAAADI. Trimming took 7 bases from V and 4 from J; bases not matched to a gene: 8. The covered CDR3 bases are TGCGCCAGCACTACAGGGGATAGTGCAGATACG. It specifies CASTTGDSADT. The full CDR3 protein reads CASTTGDSADTQYF.

This clone appeared many times. The read comes to an end 3 residues before the CDR3 does, leaving the germline J gene to fill in the end. The chain combines TRBV11-2 with TRBJ2-3; D call uncertain. This CDR3 spans 14 amino acids. CDR1 and CDR2 (germline): SGHAT, FQNNGV. Trimming removed 5 bases at V and 4 bases at J, with 13 bases between. CDR3 bases read: TGTGCCAGCAGCCCTTCTGAGGCAGCAGATACG. It specifies CASSPSEAADT. The full CDR3 is CASSPSEAADTQYF. The variable domain in full, with the rest retrieved from reference TRBV11-2 and TRBJ2-3, is EAGVAQSPRYKIIEKRQSVAFWCNPISGHATLYWYQQILGQGPKLLIQFQNNGVVDDSQLPKDRFSAERLKGVDSTLKIQPAKLEDSAVYLCASSPSEAADTQYFGPGTRLTVL.

The sample holds many counts of this clone. CDR3 protein: CASSPRGGRRDTQYF. Incomplete CDR3 DNA: TGTGCCAGCAGTCCACGGGGGGGCCGTAGAGATACG. The chain recombines TRBV6-2 or TRBV6-3 with TRBJ2-3; 8 nucleotides align to TRBD2. Coverage ceases 3 residues before the CDR3 finishes, and the germline J gene fills in the end. Germline values: CDR1 MNHEY, CDR2 SVGEGT. The length of the CDR3 is 15 residues. The V gene end was trimmed by 5 bases and the J gene end by 5 bases; junction bases not matched to a gene: 9.

This clone was counted ten times or more. With the read ending 3 residues before the CDR3 end, the germline J gene is used to fill in that end. The chain has TRBV6-1 and TRBJ2-5, with TRBD2 matching over 10 bases. Germline V gene sequence: CDR1 MNHNS, CDR2 SASEGT. The CDR3 consists of 15 residues. The V gene end was trimmed by 3 bases and the J gene end by 5 bases; junction bases not matched to a gene: 6. The CDR3 protein is CASSEGAGGPETQYF. The CDR3 bases that were read are TGTGCCAGCAGTGAGGGAGCGGGAGGGCCGGAGACC.

Many counts were recorded for this clone. The read falls 3 residues short of the CDR3 end, and the missing part is taken from the germline J gene. The same CDR3 also results from other DNA sequences found in this sample. The chain uses TRBV5-1 and TRBJ1-2, with D perhaps TRBD1 (6 bases). Germline CDR1 reads SGHRS; CDR2 reads YFSETQ. This CDR3 has 14 residues. V was trimmed by 4 bases and J by 5 bases, leaving 15 bases between them. The sequenced CDR3 bases are TGCGCCAGCAGCCGGTTACAGGGAGGATATGGC. This codes for CASSRLQGGYG. The CDR3 as a whole reads CASSRLQGGYGYTF.

This clone occurred a few times. The CDR3 end is not reached by the read, which stops 3 residues before it; the germline J gene fills it in. The rearrangement uses TRBV6-2 or TRBV6-3 and TRBJ1-5; 12 bases are shared with TRBD1. The V gene end was trimmed by 6 bases and the J gene end by 2 bases; junction bases not matched to a gene: 5. CDR1 MNHEY and CDR2 SVGEGT come from the germline V gene. The length of the CDR3 is 16 residues. CDR3 DNA (partial): TGTGCCAGCAGAGGGACAGGGGGCGGGGGCAATCAGCCC. This gives the protein CASRGTGGGGNQP. The CDR3 in its entirety is CASRGTGGGGNQPQHF.

This clone was seen ten or more times. The read stops 3 residues short of the end of the CDR3; the missing end is completed from the germline J gene. This chain joins TRBV19 and TRBJ1-5; D is possibly TRBD1 (6 bases). Germline CDR1 LNHDA, CDR2 SQIVND (reference sequence). The V end lost 3 bases, the J end lost 5 bases, and 14 bases lay between the germline ends. CDR3 size: 15 residues. This CDR3 reads CASSMPWTVDQPQHF. The sequenced part of the CDR3 DNA is TGTGCCAGTAGTATGCCTTGGACAGTCGATCAGCCC.